Following are 10 T cell receptor beta chains from one sample sequenced in a study of identifying expanded T cells in peripheral blood. Using immunoSEQ multiplex PCR, the repertoire was profiled, and TCRdb retains in-frame clones only, with some absent. Here the sample spans roughly 100,000 clones, about 89% being singletons. What was sequenced was blood. Receptors were obtained from a person aged 18 to 75 in good health.

This clone was recorded once. The V and J genes are TRBV4-1 and TRBJ1-1, with D unclear. The CDR3 is 13 residues long. Germline-derived CDR1 and CDR2 are MGHRA and YSYEKL. Trimming pared 4 bases from V and 6 bases from J, leaving 12 bases between. This chain's CDR3 is CASSPDLTSEAFF. CDR3 nucleotide sequence: TGCGCCAGCAGCCCAGACCTGACCTCTGAAGCTTTCTTT.

The sample holds one count of this clone. The rearrangement uses TRBV19 and TRBJ1-2, with 7 bases fitting TRBD1. Germline V gene sequence: CDR1 LNHDA, CDR2 SQIVND (reference sequence). The CDR3 consists of 14 residues. The junction had 6 bases not matched to a gene; V was cut back by 4 bases and J by 4 bases. For the CDR3, the DNA is TGTGCCAGTAGTAGAAACAGGGGACTCTATGGCTACACCTTC. The encoded protein is CASSRNRGLYGYTF.

V usage is TRBV7-9 and J usage is TRBJ2-7; the match to TRBD2 covers 7 bases. The length of the CDR3 is 15 residues. From germline, CDR1 is SEHNR and CDR2 FQNEAQ (reference sequence). Trimming cost V 5 bases and J 0 bases; bases outside gene matches: 7. Here the CDR3 reads CASSRLWGGSYEQYF. The DNA for the CDR3 is TGTGCCAGCAGCCGCTTGTGGGGGGGCTCCTACGAGCAGTACTTC.

J is TRBJ2-7 and V is TRBV2; 9 bases agree with TRBD2. Germline CDR1 SNHLY, CDR2 FYNNEI. V was pared by 2 bases and J by 6 bases, with 8 bases of the junction left unmatched. The CDR3 sequence is 15 residues long. The CDR3 DNA is TGTGCCAGCAGTGAATTGTCTAGCGGGACGGGCGAGCAGTACTTC. This gives the protein CASSELSSGTGEQYF.

The J gene is TRBJ2-3, the V gene TRBV7-7, with D unclear. V was cut by 1 base and J by 6 bases, with 14 bases left in between. Per the germline V gene, CDR1 is SSHAT and CDR2 is FNYEAQ (reference sequence). The CDR3 has 15 amino acids. CDR3 sequence reads: CASSLGVRPGDTQYF. CDR3 in DNA: TGTGCCAGCAGCTTAGGAGTTCGCCCCGGGGATACGCAGTATTTT. Combining the CDR3 with reference TRBV7-7 and TRBJ2-3 gives the whole variable domain GAGVSQSPRYKVTKRGQDVTLRCDPISSHATLYWYQQALGQGPEFLTYFNYEAQPDKSGLPSDRFSAERPEGSISTLTIQRTEQRDSAMYRCASSLGVRPGDTQYFGPGTRLTVL.

The V gene is TRBV13, the J gene TRBJ2-1; D may be TRBD2 (5 bases). In germline, CDR1 is PRHDT, CDR2 FYEKMQ (reference sequence). Trimming stripped 5 bases from V and 3 bases from J, with 11 bases between. The CDR3 covers 14 residues. The chain's CDR3 is CASSLEGVYNEQFF. The CDR3 region has the DNA TGTGCCAGCAGCCTTGAGGGCGTCTACAATGAGCAGTTCTTC.

The chain joins TRBV30 to TRBJ1-2; 7 nucleotides agree with TRBD1. CDR1 is GTSNPN and CDR2 is SVGIG in the germline V gene (reference sequence). The ends lost 4 bases at V and 6 bases at J; junction bases unmatched: 5. CDR3 size: 12 residues. The CDR3 spells CAWIGGGHGYTF. The DNA of the CDR3 is TGTGCCTGGATCGGAGGGGGCCATGGCTACACCTTC.

The chain couples TRBV5-5 to TRBJ1-6, with a tentative D call TRBD1 (5 bases). Germline V gives CDR1 SGHKS, CDR2 YYEKEE (reference sequence). Trimming shortened V by 1 base and J by 8 bases, and 7 bases separated the two germline ends. This CDR3 comprises 13 residues. For the CDR3, the DNA is TGTGCCAGCAGCTTGCAAGGGGATTCACCCCTCCACTTT. Protein product: CASSLQGDSPLHF. Full variable domain (remainder filled in from reference TRBV5-5 and TRBJ1-6): DAGVTQSPTHLIKTRGQQVTLRCSPISGHKSVSWYQQVLGQGPQFIFQYYEKEERGRGNFPDRFSARQFPNYSSELNVNALLLGDSALYLCASSLQGDSPLHFGNGTRLTVT.

This chain's CDR3 is CASSFAANTEAFF. CDR3 DNA sequence: TGTGCCAGCAGCTTCGCAGCGAACACTGAAGCTTTCTTT. The chain couples TRBV7-9 to TRBJ1-1; D gene unclear. V was shortened by 3 bases and J by 1 base, with 6 bases between the two germline ends. The germline V gene has CDR1 SEHNR and CDR2 FQNEAQ (reference sequence). CDR3 length equals 13 residues.

V is TRBV10-3 and J is TRBJ2-5; TRBD1 matches at 7 bases. V gave up 6 bases and J gave up 11 bases; unmatched junction bases: 9. CDR3 length: 12 amino acids. Germline V lookup: CDR1 ENHRY, CDR2 SYGVKD. The DNA for the CDR3 is TGTGCCATCAGCTACGACAGGGATCAGCAGTACTTC. Encoded protein: CAISYDRDQQYF.